The 10 T cell receptor beta chains below come from one sample, sequenced in a study of T cells in Graves' hyperthyroidism and ophthalmopathy. TCR beta CDR3 region amplification was performed from RNA transcripts. An initial round of RT-PCR targeting the TCR CDR3 relied on the HTBI primer set. TCRdb redid the calling of the multiplex PCR reads with MiXCR, one entry per CDR3 protein. The data show hundreds of thousands of distinct CDR3 sequences, roughly 14% seen once. Sequenced sample: blood. These receptors were obtained from a woman in her thirties or forties with Graves' ophthalmopathy.

The chain uses TRBV4-1 and TRBJ2-2, with D perhaps matching TRBD1 or TRBD2 (5 bases each). Looked up from germline, CDR1 is MGHRA and CDR2 is YSYEKL. This CDR3 region has 17 residues. V was cut by 0 bases and J by 4 bases, with 15 bases left in between. CDR3 nucleotides: TGCGCCAGCAGCCAAGAAAATTCCAGGGCGGGCACCGGGGAGCTGTTTTTT. The encoded protein is CASSQENSRAGTGELFF.

This clonotype was seen ten or more times. The chain carries TRBV7-2 and TRBJ2-2; D gene ambiguous. Trimming left V 4 bases short and J 9 bases short, with 12 bases between. Germline-derived CDR1 and CDR2 are SGHTA and FQGNSA. The CDR3 extends over 13 amino acids. The CDR3 loop reads CASSWNQPRELFF. In nucleotides, the CDR3 is TGTGCCAGCAGCTGGAACCAGCCCCGGGAGCTGTTTTTT.

This clonotype was seen more than once but under ten times. J is TRBJ1-5 and V is TRBV2, with D perhaps matching TRBD1 (5 bases). V dropped 4 bases and J dropped 1 base, with 14 bases sitting between them. The CDR3 is 16 amino acids. CDR1 and CDR2 from the germline V gene are SNHLY and FYNNEI. The CDR3 reads CASSADLRGSNQPQHF. Written as DNA, the CDR3 is TGTGCCAGCAGTGCAGACCTCCGGGGCAGCAATCAGCCCCAGCATTTT.

This clonotype was detected only a few times. J is TRBJ2-5 and V is TRBV7-2, with a possible D match to TRBD2 (6 bases). Germline V lookup: CDR1 SGHTA, CDR2 FQGNSA. CDR3 length: 16 amino acids. V lost 1 base, J lost 0 bases, and 12 bases lay in between. The CDR3 region is CASSLVGGEYQETQYF. The CDR3 DNA reads as TGTGCCAGCAGCTTAGTTGGCGGGGAGTACCAAGAGACCCAGTACTTC.

The rearrangement joins TRBV12-3 or TRBV12-4 to TRBJ1-6; a weak D match, TRBD1 (6 bases). The ends were cut back, 5 bases at V and 9 bases at J, with 14 bases in the middle. CDR3 length: 14 amino acids. In nucleotides, the CDR3 is TGTGCCAGCAGTCGCCAGGGGCAAGGTTCACCCCTCCACTTT. Protein: CASSRQGQGSPLHF.

The CDR3 nucleotides read TGTGCCAGCAGCCCCGACTTACAGGGCACTGAAGCTTTCTTT. Encoded protein: CASSPDLQGTEAFF. The genes are TRBV5-4 and TRBJ1-1; a weak D match, TRBD1 (6 bases). With 4 bases removed from V and 4 bases from J, the gap between germline ends came to 14 bases. Germline loops: CDR1 SGHNT, CDR2 YYREEE (reference sequence). CDR3 length equals 14 residues.

This clonotype has ten or more counts. This chain links TRBV12-3 or TRBV12-4 with TRBJ2-7, with TRBD1 matching over 7 bases. The CDR3 length is 14 residues. Trimming took 2 bases from V and 3 from J; bases not matched to a gene: 4. DNA for the CDR3: TGTGCCAGCAGTTTACGGACAGGATTCTACGAGCAGTACTTC. Residues: CASSLRTGFYEQYF.

Many counts were recorded for this clonotype. The chain couples TRBV27 to TRBJ2-3, with 9 bases identical to TRBD2. Germline CDR1 is MNHEY and CDR2 is SMNVEV (reference sequence). V was pared by 5 bases and J by 1 base, with 4 bases of the junction left unmatched. The CDR3 has 15 amino acids. CDR3 bases: TGTGCCAGCAGTCTCTTAGCGGGAGGCACAGATACGCAGTATTTT. Amino acid sequence: CASSLLAGGTDTQYF.

This clonotype was seen repeatedly, ten times or more. The rearrangement joins TRBV6-4 to TRBJ2-7; TRBD1 matches at 8 bases. The length of the CDR3 is 17 residues. J lost 6 bases, V lost 6 bases, and 19 bases had no gene match. Germline CDR1 is MRHNA and CDR2 is SNTAGT. CDR3 nucleotide sequence: TGTGCCAGCAGCAACGGGCCCCCGGACAGGGTGGCTACCGAGCAGTACTTC. Amino acid sequence: CASSNGPPDRVATEQYF.

The sample holds many counts of this clonotype. The chain has TRBV10-3 and TRBJ2-7, with D possibly being TRBD1 (5 bases). CDR1 ENHRY and CDR2 SYGVKD come from the germline V gene. The CDR3 runs 15 residues. V was trimmed by 2 bases and J by 4 bases, leaving 15 bases between them. In DNA form, the CDR3 reads TGTGCCATCAGTGAGGGGGCAGCCCATCGGTACGAGCAGTACTTC. Amino acids: CAISEGAAHRYEQYF.